This section outlines one T cell receptor beta chain sequence together with its context. Its antigen remains unknown. This specimen comes from a study of CXCR3-negative and CXCR3-positive naive CD8 T cells. Study results and limitations: CXCR3-expressing naive cells carried TRB CDR3s more hydrophobic than those of CXCR3-negative naive cells. Much lower diversity was found in memory CD8+ cells, while both naive subsets had comparably high diversity. Fresh PBMCs were used in most assays, and CXCR3 expression partially decreased after cryopreservation. It was found that naive subsets had comparable surface CD5, and TCR strength was inferred from TRB CDR3 properties.

This CDR3 spans 17 amino acids. Phenotypically, naive CD8+ T cells corresponded to CD45RO-CCR7+CD27+CD95-. UMI-labeled 5' RACE TRB cDNA libraries were prepared from the cells. TCRdb reanalyzed the 5' RACE reads, giving one entry per CDR3 protein sequence and no DNA. The sample's table shows roughly 140,000 distinct CDR3 sequences. The specimen was naive CXCR3+ CD8+ T cells from blood. Specified subset: CD45RO-CCR7+CD27+CD95- naive CD8+ T cells expressing CXCR3 (TNR3+). The chain is built from TRBV21-1 and TRBJ2-7; lacking DNA, the TRBD2 call made by TCRdb goes unchecked. TRBV21-1 is marked as a pseudogene. The clonotype comes from a human donor in good health. Some clones in this sample may be carry-over from other donors' samples. The CDR3 loop reads CASTNGTSGARSYEQYF.